This TCR beta chain derives from a study of OX40 agonist ivuxolimab in advanced cancers. The repertoire was sequenced with immunoSEQ multiplex PCR; TCRdb's copy has only in-frame clones and lacks some. The data contain 37,000 or so clones, around 80% of them singletons. The germline CDR1 and CDR2 sequences are MNHNS and SASEGT. The CDR3 sequence is 15 residues long. Between the trimmed V and J ends, which lost 6 bases and 6 bases, there was a span of 18 bases. The chain couples TRBV6-1 to TRBJ2-1; the D gene is possibly TRBD2 (5 bases). This receptor was taken from an adult with an advanced solid tumor such as melanoma, head and neck, liver or kidney cancer. The specimen comprised CD4+ or CD8+ T cells sorted from blood, sampled in a trial of the OX40 agonist ivuxolimab. DNA for the CDR3: TGTGCCAGCAGGAGGTCTTTGGCGGACTTCAATGAGCAGTTCTTC. This gives the protein CASRRSLADFNEQFF.